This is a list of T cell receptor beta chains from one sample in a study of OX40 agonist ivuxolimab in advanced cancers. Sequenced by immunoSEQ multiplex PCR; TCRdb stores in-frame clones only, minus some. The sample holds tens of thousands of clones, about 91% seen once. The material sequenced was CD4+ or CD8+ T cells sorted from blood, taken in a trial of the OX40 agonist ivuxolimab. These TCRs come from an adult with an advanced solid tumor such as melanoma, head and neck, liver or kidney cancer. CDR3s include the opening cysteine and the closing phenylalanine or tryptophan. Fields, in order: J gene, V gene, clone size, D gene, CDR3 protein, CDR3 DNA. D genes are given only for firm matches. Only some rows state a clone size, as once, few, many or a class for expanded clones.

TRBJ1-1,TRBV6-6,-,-,CASSFTNTEAFF,TGTGCCAGCAGTTTCACGAACACTGAAGCTTTCTTT
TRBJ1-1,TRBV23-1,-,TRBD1,CASILRDSFNTEAFF,TGCGCCAGCATTCTCCGGGACAGCTTTAACACTGAAGCTTTCTTT
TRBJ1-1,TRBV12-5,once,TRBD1,CASGLGTGRTEAFF,TGTGCTAGTGGTTTGGGGACAGGGCGGACTGAAGCTTTCTTT
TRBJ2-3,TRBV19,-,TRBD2,CASSRLAGVSDTQYF,TGTGCCAGTAGCCGACTAGCGGGGGTCTCAGATACGCAGTATTTT
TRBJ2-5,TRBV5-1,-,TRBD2,CASSLGAGELQETQYF,TGCGCCAGCAGCTTGGGTGCGGGGGAGCTACAAGAGACCCAGTACTTC
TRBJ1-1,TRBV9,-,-,CASSADMRHTEAFF,TGTGCCAGCAGCGCGGACATGAGGCACACTGAAGCTTTCTTT
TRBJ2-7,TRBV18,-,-,CASSPGRVYEQYF,TGTGCCAGCTCACCGGGGCGAGTCTACGAGCAGTACTTC
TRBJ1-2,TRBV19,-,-,CASSINGMSYGYTF,TGTGCCAGTAGTATCAACGGGATGTCGTATGGCTACACCTTC
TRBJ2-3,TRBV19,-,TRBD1,CASSIKGAHTDTQYF,TGTGCCAGTAGTATAAAGGGGGCTCACACAGATACGCAGTATTTT
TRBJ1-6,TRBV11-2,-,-,CASSIHYSDNSPLHF,TGTGCCAGCAGCATCCACTACAGTGATAATTCACCCCTCCACTTT
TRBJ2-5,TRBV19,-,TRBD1,CASSTGQPLETQYF,TGTGCCAGTAGCACGGGACAGCCATTGGAGACCCAGTACTTC
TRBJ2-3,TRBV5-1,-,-,CASSFWEGTDTQYF,TGCGCCAGCAGCTTTTGGGAAGGCACAGATACGCAGTATTTT
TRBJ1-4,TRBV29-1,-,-,CSVDELGGEKLFF,TGCAGCGTTGATGAATTAGGGGGAGAAAAACTGTTTTTT
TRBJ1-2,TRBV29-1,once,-,CSVEVARDQVYTF,TGCAGCGTTGAAGTGGCCCGGGATCAAGTCTACACCTTC
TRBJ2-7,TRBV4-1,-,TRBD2,CASSQRGTPRSEQYF,TGCGCCAGCAGCCAGCGGGGGACTCCCCGCTCCGAGCAGTACTTC
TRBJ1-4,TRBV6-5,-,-,CASSYDSRNEKLFF,TGTGCCAGCAGTTACGACAGCCGTAATGAAAAACTGTTTTTT
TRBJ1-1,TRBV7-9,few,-,CASSTASGPTEAFF,TGTGCCAGCAGCACCGCTTCAGGGCCTACTGAAGCTTTCTTT
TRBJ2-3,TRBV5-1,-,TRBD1,CASSDRVSDTQYF,TGCGCCAGCAGCGACAGGGTCTCAGATACGCAGTATTTT
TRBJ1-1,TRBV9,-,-,CASSVGAKWGTEAFF,TGTGCCAGCAGCGTAGGGGCAAAATGGGGGACTGAAGCTTTCTTT
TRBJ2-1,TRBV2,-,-,CASSDGGTVYNEQFF,TGTGCCAGCAGTGACGGCGGGACAGTCTACAATGAGCAGTTCTTC
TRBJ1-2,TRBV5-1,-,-,CASRLSPSAGISNYGYTF,TGCGCCAGCAGACTTAGCCCCTCCGCAGGGATATCTAACTATGGCTACACCTTC
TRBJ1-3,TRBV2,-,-,CASSEPAGFSGNTIYF,TGTGCCAGCAGTGAACCGGCAGGTTTCTCTGGAAACACCATATATTTT
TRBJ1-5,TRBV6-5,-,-,CASSYGGLGNQPQHF,TGTGCCAGCAGTTACGGTGGGTTGGGCAATCAGCCCCAGCATTTT
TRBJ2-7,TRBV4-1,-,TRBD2,CASSQEKRGGLYEQYF,TGCGCCAGCAGCCAAGAGAAGCGGGGGGGCCTCTACGAGCAGTACTTC
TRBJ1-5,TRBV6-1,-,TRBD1,CASSEPRQGLTGIGNQPQHF,TGTGCCAGCAGTGAACCCCGACAGGGGCTAACGGGTATTGGCAATCAGCCCCAGCATTTT
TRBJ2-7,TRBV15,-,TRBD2,CATSRGLAGTYEQYF,TGTGCCACCAGCAGAGGTCTAGCGGGGACTTACGAGCAGTACTTC
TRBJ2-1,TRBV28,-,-,CASSLSAGDTYNEQFF,TGTGCCAGCAGTTTGTCAGCTGGGGACACATACAATGAGCAGTTCTTC
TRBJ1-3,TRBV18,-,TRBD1,CASSQQGALSGNTIYF,TGTGCCAGCTCTCAACAGGGGGCTTTGTCTGGAAACACCATATATTTT
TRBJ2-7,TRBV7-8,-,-,CASSPPSNEQYF,TGTGCCAGCAGCCCGCCCTCCAACGAGCAGTACTTC
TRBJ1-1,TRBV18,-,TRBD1,CASSRGQLNIEAFF,TGTGCCAGCTCACGGGGACAGCTCAACATAGAAGCTTTCTTT
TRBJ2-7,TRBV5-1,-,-,CASSLGHAVSYEQYF,TGCGCCAGCAGCTTGGGACACGCAGTCTCCTACGAGCAGTACTTC
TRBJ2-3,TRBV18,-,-,CASSPALRTDTQYF,TGTGCCAGCTCACCAGCTCTTAGGACAGATACGCAGTATTTT
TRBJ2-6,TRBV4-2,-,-,CASSQELGHGGANVLTF,TGTGCCAGCAGCCAAGAATTAGGGCACGGGGGGGCCAACGTCCTGACTTTC
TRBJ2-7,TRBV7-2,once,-,CAARGQGGDEQYF,TGTGCCGCTCGAGGACAGGGAGGGGACGAGCAGTACTTC
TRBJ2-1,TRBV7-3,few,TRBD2,CASSYLAGDEQFF,TGTGCCAGCAGCTACCTAGCGGGGGATGAGCAGTTCTTC
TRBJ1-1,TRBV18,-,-,CASSPWGLQNTEAFF,TGTGCCAGCTCACCATGGGGACTGCAGAACACTGAAGCTTTCTTT
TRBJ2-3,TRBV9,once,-,CASSDGRTDTQYF,TGTGCCAGCAGCGATGGTAGAACAGATACGCAGTATTTT
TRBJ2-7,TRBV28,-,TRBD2,CASTPRTSGPYEQYF,TGTGCCAGCACCCCACGGACTAGCGGGCCCTACGAGCAGTACTTC
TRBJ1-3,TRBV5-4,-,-,CASSLFGSGNTIYF,TGTGCCAGCAGCCTCTTCGGCTCTGGAAACACCATATATTTT
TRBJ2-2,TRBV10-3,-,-,CAISESRGEAGELFF,TGTGCCATCAGTGAGTCGAGGGGGGAGGCCGGGGAGCTGTTTTTT
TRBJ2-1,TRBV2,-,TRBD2,CASERESGRGNEQLF,TGTGCCAGCGAGAGGGAAAGCGGGAGGGGCAATGAGCAGCTCTTC
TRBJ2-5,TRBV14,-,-,CASSPLDRQETQYF,TGTGCCAGCAGCCCCTTGGACAGACAAGAGACCCAGTACTTC
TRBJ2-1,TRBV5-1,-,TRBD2,CASRNSGGAGYNEQFF,TGCGCCAGCAGAAATAGCGGGGGGGCCGGATACAATGAGCAGTTCTTC
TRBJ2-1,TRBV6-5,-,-,CASSYSRDFEQFF,TGTGCCAGCAGTTACTCCCGAGATTTTGAGCAGTTCTTC
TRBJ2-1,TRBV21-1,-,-,CASSRGPSGGGFLYNEQFF,TGTGCCAGCAGCAGAGGGCCTAGCGGGGGGGGATTCCTCTACAATGAGCAGTTCTTC
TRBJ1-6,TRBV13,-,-,CASSSRRTVRIINSPLHF,TGTGCCAGCAGCTCCCGACGGACAGTAAGGATAATTAATTCACCCCTCCACTTT